This entry is about one T cell receptor (beta chain). V was trimmed by 1 base and J by 2 bases, leaving 5 bases between them. The CDR3 runs to 13 residues. The V gene's germline CDR1 is SGHVS and CDR2 FQNEAQ. This sample is drawn from a study of blood T cell repertoires in COVID-19. Data came from immunoSEQ multiplex PCR; TCRdb stores just in-frame clones and leaves some out. The data show 9,500 to 15,000 clones, with about four fifths seen just once and around 4% held by the top ten. This chain joins TRBV7-8 and TRBJ2-5; D uncertain. The source material was peripheral blood. The source of this sequence is a woman in her sixties or seventies with acute or convalescent COVID-19. CDR3 region: CASSLGPQETQYF. Here the CDR3 DNA reads TGTGCCAGCAGCTTAGGTCCACAAGAGACCCAGTACTTC.